The 25 T cell receptor beta chains below all came from one sample that was sequenced in a study of blood T cell repertoires in COVID-19. Some clones are missing from TCRdb's copy, which holds only in-frame ones; the method was immunoSEQ multiplex PCR. The repertoire holds around 400,000 clones, with nearly 90% as singletons. Material for sequencing was PBMCs or T cells enriched from blood (not recorded which). The receptors were sampled from a woman aged 18-29 years who had been exposed to COVID-19.

The rearrangement joins TRBV6-6 to TRBJ2-2, with TRBD1 identical over 10 bases. Trimming cost V 5 bases and J 2 bases; bases outside gene matches: 14. This CDR3 is built from 19 residues. The germline V gene encodes CDR1 MNHNY and CDR2 SVGAGI (reference sequence). The CDR3 DNA follows: TGTGCCAGCAGTCCCGCCGGGACAGGGGCCTCCCTTAACACCGGGGAGCTGTTTTTT. Translating it yields CASSPAGTGASLNTGELFF.

This sequence joins TRBV7-3 and TRBJ1-1; D gene unclear. The length of the CDR3 is 16 residues. The germline CDR1 and CDR2 sequences are SGHTA and FQGTGA. V lost 4 bases to trimming and J lost 4 bases, with 19 bases between them. CDR3 coding DNA: TGTGCCAGCAGCTCTATCGGAACCAATGGGCGCACTGAAGCTTTCTTT. Its protein is CASSSIGTNGRTEAFF.

The V gene is TRBV5-5, the J gene TRBJ2-1; 9 bases fit TRBD1. The CDR3 runs 15 residues. Germline V gene sequence: CDR1 SGHKS, CDR2 YYEKEE (reference sequence). V lost 3 bases and J lost 3; bases outside the gene matches: 4. CDR3 coding DNA: TGTGCCAGCAGCTGGGACAGGGCAAACTACAATGAGCAGTTCTTC. This encodes CASSWDRANYNEQFF. Drawing the rest from reference TRBV5-5 and TRBJ2-1, the complete variable domain is DAGVTQSPTHLIKTRGQQVTLRCSPISGHKSVSWYQQVLGQGPQFIFQYYEKEERGRGNFPDRFSARQFPNYSSELNVNALLLGDSALYLCASSWDRANYNEQFFGPGTRLTVL.

The chain is built from TRBV7-3 and TRBJ2-5; TRBD1 matches at 11 bases. The CDR3 length is 14 residues. Germline V gene data show CDR1 as SGHTA and CDR2 as FQGTGA. Unmatched junction bases numbered 2, after V lost 4 bases and J lost 4 bases. The CDR3 spells CASSSGTGGETQYF. CDR3 nucleotide sequence: TGTGCCAGCAGCTCCGGGACAGGGGGAGAGACCCAGTACTTC.

CDR3 in DNA: TGTGCCAGCACCCCCGAGATAGCCAAAAACATTCAGTACTTC. This gives the protein CASTPEIAKNIQYF. The chain uses TRBV18 and TRBJ2-4, with D hard to call. The CDR3 has 14 residues. CDR1 is KGHSH, CDR2 LQKENI, per germline. V was clipped by 8 bases and J by 0 bases, with 11 bases between them.

The chain uses TRBV7-2 and TRBJ2-2; TRBD1 agrees at 11 bases. Germline values: CDR1 SGHTA, CDR2 FQGNSA. V dropped 5 bases and J dropped 7; count of bases not matched to a gene: 6. CDR3 size: 15 residues. For the CDR3, the DNA is TGTGCCAGCAGCGAAGGACAGGGGGCGCGCGGGGAGCTGTTTTTT. Translating gives CASSEGQGARGELFF.

The chain couples TRBV28 to TRBJ1-1; D is ambiguous. The germline V and J ends were trimmed by 1 base and 6 bases, with 9 bases remaining between them. The CDR3 spans 13 residues. The V gene's germline CDR1 is MDHEN and CDR2 SYDVKM. The chain's CDR3 is CASSLYPTAEAFF. The DNA of the CDR3 is TGTGCCAGCAGTTTATACCCCACAGCTGAAGCTTTCTTT.

J is TRBJ2-3 and V is TRBV5-4; a possible D gene is TRBD2 (6 bases). Trimming cost V 5 bases and J 0 bases, with 7 bases left between them. The CDR3 sequence is 13 residues long. Germline CDR1 and CDR2: SGHNT and YYREEE (reference sequence). The CDR3 loop is CASRRGSTDTQYF. For the CDR3, the DNA is TGTGCCAGCAGGCGGGGAAGCACAGATACGCAGTATTTT.

The chain joins TRBV6-5 to TRBJ1-1; tentative D call: TRBD1 (6 bases). The V gene lost 5 bases and the J gene lost 11 bases, with 15 bases spanning the gap. This CDR3 comprises 12 residues. Germline V gene lookup returns CDR1 MNHEY and CDR2 SVGAGI. CDR3 amino acids: CASSQGPPGAFF. The CDR3, as DNA: TGTGCCAGCAGTCAGGGGCCACCCGGGGCTTTCTTT.

The chain recombines TRBV28 with TRBJ1-2; 7 nucleotides align to TRBD1. The CDR3 contains 14 residues. Germline values: CDR1 MDHEN, CDR2 SYDVKM. The V gene end was trimmed by 6 bases and the J gene end by 4 bases; junction bases not matched to a gene: 8. The CDR3 DNA is TGTGCCAGCAGCCCGACAGGGTTGGGCTATGGCTACACCTTC. Its protein is CASSPTGLGYGYTF.

The chain joins TRBV7-9 to TRBJ2-5, with a possible D match to TRBD2 (5 bases). With 5 bases removed from V and 4 bases from J, the gap between germline ends came to 23 bases. The CDR3 runs to 17 residues. The germline V gene has CDR1 SEHNR and CDR2 FQNEAQ (reference sequence). CDR3 sequence reads: CASSPEPRVARRETQYF. In DNA, the CDR3 is TGTGCCAGCAGCCCCGAACCGAGGGTAGCCCGGCGAGAGACCCAGTACTTC.

This sequence joins TRBV7-9 and TRBJ2-7, with a possible D match to TRBD1 (6 bases). Germline V gene lookup returns CDR1 SEHNR and CDR2 FQNEAQ (reference sequence). V lost 5 bases, J lost 3 bases, and 11 bases lay in between. There are 13 residues in the CDR3. CDR3: CASSGDKLYEQYF. Here the CDR3 DNA reads TGTGCCAGCAGCGGGGACAAACTCTACGAGCAGTACTTC. Combining the CDR3 with reference TRBV7-9 and TRBJ2-7 gives the whole variable domain DTGVSQNPRHKITKRGQNVTFRCDPISEHNRLYWYRQTLGQGPEFLTYFQNEAQLEKSRLLSDRFSAERPKGSFSTLEIQRTEQGDSAMYLCASSGDKLYEQYFGPGTRLTVT.

This chain links TRBV4-1 with TRBJ1-4, with D perhaps matching TRBD1 (6 bases). The CDR3 runs to 15 residues. V was trimmed by 4 bases and J by 4 bases, leaving 13 bases between them. CDR1 is MGHRA, CDR2 YSYEKL, per germline. CDR3 nucleotides: TGCGCCAGCAGCCCCCCTGGGGGCCGTAATGAAAAACTGTTTTTT. Amino acids: CASSPPGGRNEKLFF.

This clone was picked up a small number of times. The genes are TRBV3-1 (or the pseudogene TRBV3-2) and TRBJ2-6, with D hard to call. This CDR3 contains 15 residues. Germline-derived CDR1 and CDR2 are LGHDT and YNNKEL (reference sequence). V dropped 3 bases and J dropped 3 bases, with 9 bases sitting between them. The CDR3 DNA reads as TGTGCCAGCAGCCAGACGCGGAGTGGGGCCAACGTCCTGACTTTC. It encodes CASSQTRSGANVLTF.

The V call is TRBV5-8, the J call TRBJ1-1, with D unresolved. The CDR3 runs 11 residues. From germline, CDR1 is SGHTS and CDR2 YDEGEE. In DNA form, the CDR3 reads TGTGCAGCCCACGGGAACACTGAAGCTTTCTTT. Encoded protein: CAAHGNTEAFF.

The CDR3 sequence: CASSPTIRTSGSTWNTGELFF. CDR3 nucleotide sequence: TGTGCCAGCTCACCAACCATCCGGACTAGCGGGAGTACATGGAACACCGGGGAGCTGTTTTTT. This chain joins TRBV18 and TRBJ2-2; 13 bases map to TRBD2. V lost 2 bases and J lost 1; bases outside the gene matches: 13. Germline CDR1 is KGHSH and CDR2 is LQKENI. The CDR3 loop spans 21 amino acids. The variable domain in full, completed from reference TRBV18 and TRBJ2-2, reads NAGVMQNPRHLVRRRGQEARLRCSPMKGHSHVYWYRQLPEEGLKFMVYLQKENIIDESGMPKERFSAEFPKEGPSILRIQQVVRGDSAAYFCASSPTIRTSGSTWNTGELFFGEGSRLTVL.

The chain employs TRBV6-2 or TRBV6-3 and TRBJ2-7; 10 bases fit TRBD2. The CDR3 covers 15 residues. Germline loops: CDR1 MNHEY, CDR2 SVGEGT. With 2 bases clipped from V and 3 bases from J, the junction kept 4 bases outside the gene matches. The CDR3 DNA reads TGTGCCAGCAGTTACCCAAGGACTAGCGGCTACGAGCAGTACTTC. Protein: CASSYPRTSGYEQYF.

The chain links TRBV5-1 to TRBJ2-5, with D maybe TRBD1 (5 bases). The length of the CDR3 is 16 residues. V was trimmed by 1 base and J by 3 bases, leaving 16 bases between them. Germline V gene sequence: CDR1 SGHRS, CDR2 YFSETQ. The CDR3 DNA reads TGCGCCAGCAGCTTGCCAGGGAACCGGGTTGAAGAGACCCAGTACTTC. It yields the protein CASSLPGNRVEETQYF.

The chain carries TRBV14 and TRBJ2-2; 7 nucleotides line up with TRBD1. The CDR3 runs 15 residues. Germline trimming cut 4 bases from V and 1 base from J; bases unmatched to any gene: 3. Per the germline V gene, CDR1 is SGHDN and CDR2 is FVKESK. For the CDR3, the DNA is TGTGCCAGCAGCCTACACAGGGGGAACACCGGGGAGCTGTTTTTT. This encodes CASSLHRGNTGELFF.

The chain carries TRBV25-1 and TRBJ1-1; unclear D gene. The CDR3 sequence is 13 residues long. V lost 3 bases to trimming and J lost 5 bases, with 10 bases between them. The germline V gene encodes CDR1 MGHDK and CDR2 SYGVNS. The CDR3, as DNA: TGTGCCAGCAGTGATCGGGTTGAAACTGAAGCTTTCTTT. Encoded protein: CASSDRVETEAFF.

The rearrangement joins TRBV2 to TRBJ1-6, with D tentatively TRBD1 (6 bases). This CDR3 has 15 residues. Germline V gives CDR1 SNHLY, CDR2 FYNNEI. Trimming took off 7 bases at V and 7 bases at J, with 17 bases between the two ends. The CDR3 is CASTKQGVGNSPLHF. The CDR3 DNA reads as TGTGCCAGCACTAAACAGGGAGTGGGGAATTCACCCCTCCACTTT.

The rearrangement joins TRBV27 to TRBJ1-5; 10 bases are shared with TRBD1. V shed 3 bases, J shed 0 bases, and the junction held 11 bases outside the gene matches. Germline V CDR1 and CDR2: MNHEY, SMNVEV (reference sequence). The CDR3 length is 19 residues. The CDR3 region has the DNA TGTGCCAGCAGTTTTCTGGGACAGGGGTGGGAATATAGCAATCAGCCCCAGCATTTT. Translating gives CASSFLGQGWEYSNQPQHF.

The rearrangement joins TRBV4-2 to TRBJ2-3, with 11 positions matching TRBD2. CDR3 length equals 17 residues. Germline V gives CDR1 LGHNA, CDR2 YNFKEQ. The V segment lost 5 bases and the J segment 6 bases; nucleotides outside the gene matches: 13. In nucleotides, the CDR3 is TGTGCCAGCAGCGACCCTTTAGCGGGGGGGCCGAAGGATACGCAGTATTTT. As protein: CASSDPLAGGPKDTQYF.

This clone has only one observation. This chain uses TRBV6-6 with TRBJ1-1; D remains ambiguous. The CDR3 consists of 13 residues. The V gene lost 0 bases and the J gene lost 6 bases, with 8 bases spanning the gap. The germline CDR1 and CDR2 sequences are MNHNY and SVGAGI (reference sequence). This CDR3 reads CASSYSFLSEAFF. The CDR3, as DNA: TGTGCCAGCAGTTACTCCTTCTTATCTGAAGCTTTCTTT.

This clone was seen a single time. For the CDR3, the DNA is TGTGCCAGCAGTTTGCGGGTGAGGGGCGGAGCGGGGTACGAGCAGTACTTC. It codes for CASSLRVRGGAGYEQYF. This sequence joins TRBV28 and TRBJ2-7; 7 bases match TRBD2. The V and J ends lost 3 bases and 4 bases, in that order; junction bases with no gene match: 15. There are 17 residues in the CDR3. Germline V gene sequence: CDR1 MDHEN, CDR2 SYDVKM. Full variable domain (outside the CDR3, taken from reference TRBV28 and TRBJ2-7): DVKVTQSSRYLVKRTGEKVFLECVQDMDHENMFWYRQDPGLGLRLIYFSYDVKMKEKGDIPEGYSVSREKKERFSLILESASTNQTSMYLCASSLRVRGGAGYEQYFGPGTRLTVT.